These 12 T cell receptor beta chains were all obtained from the same sample, sequenced in a study of blood T cell repertoires in COVID-19 (dated by TCRdb to 2018 to 2021). The library was prepared using the immunoSEQ multiplex PCR assay. Entries here come from immuneACCESS through TCRdb and include only in-frame sequences with V and J called. Some clones fail to appear in such tables; in the studies checked, an unresolved V gene covers under half of the shortfall, and the cause of the remainder is unknown. Across this sample there are about 280,000 clones, with around nine tenths seen only once. The biggest ten clones account for 0.9% to 1% of the sample. Material: peripheral blood. The receptors come from a woman aged 40 to 50 who had recovered from COVID-19.

This sequence joins TRBV6-5 and TRBJ2-1, with 7 bases that match TRBD1. The CDR3 runs to 15 residues. Germline loops: CDR1 MNHEY, CDR2 SVGAGI. The junction had 5 bases not matched to a gene; V was cut back by 6 bases and J by 0 bases. The CDR3 sequence is CASRTGTASYNEQFF. CDR3 DNA: TGTGCCAGCAGAACCGGGACAGCCTCCTACAATGAGCAGTTCTTC.

V is TRBV19 and J is TRBJ2-2; TRBD2 might be the D (5 bases). The V gene's germline CDR1 is LNHDA and CDR2 SQIVND (reference sequence). The CDR3 is 14 residues long. V shed 3 bases and J shed 6 bases, with 11 bases lying between them. For the CDR3, the DNA is TGTGCCAGTAGTATCGAGAGGGAAGCCGGGGAGCTGTTTTTT. Protein: CASSIEREAGELFF.

The rearrangement links TRBV7-2 to TRBJ2-1, with 8 bases aligning to TRBD2. Germline V CDR1 and CDR2: SGHTA, FQGNSA. The J segment lost 9 bases and the V segment lost 5 bases, leaving 12 bases of the junction unmatched. The CDR3 consists of 15 residues. The chain's CDR3 is CASSPGLAFPAEQFF. CDR3 sequence (DNA): TGTGCCAGCAGCCCCGGACTAGCTTTTCCTGCTGAGCAGTTCTTC.

The chain links TRBV3-1 (or the pseudogene TRBV3-2) to TRBJ2-7, with D possibly TRBD1 on 5 matching bases. CDR3 length equals 14 residues. The germline gives CDR1 LGHDT, CDR2 YNNKEL (reference sequence). Trimming cost V 1 base and J 5 bases, with 12 bases left between them. The chain's CDR3 is CASSQAPGYNEQYF. For the CDR3, the DNA is TGTGCCAGCAGCCAAGCTCCAGGGTACAACGAGCAGTACTTC.

The gene calls are TRBV27 and TRBJ2-7; 7 positions agree with TRBD1. Germline V gene sequence: CDR1 MNHEY, CDR2 SMNVEV (reference sequence). CDR3 length equals 13 residues. The V gene end was trimmed by 8 bases and the J gene end by 4 bases; junction bases not matched to a gene: 8. The chain's CDR3 is CASRPGQPYEQYF. CDR3 in DNA: TGTGCCAGCCGACCGGGACAGCCATACGAGCAGTACTTC.

The V call is TRBV5-1, the J call TRBJ1-4; 8 bases match TRBD1. Germline V gives CDR1 SGHRS, CDR2 YFSETQ. The CDR3 totals 15 residues. V was pared by 5 bases and J by 5 bases, with 8 bases of the junction left unmatched. The CDR3 coding sequence is TGCGCCAGCAGTTCTACAGGGGGAGGGAATGAAAAACTGTTTTTT. Encoded protein: CASSSTGGGNEKLFF.

V is TRBV5-1 and J is TRBJ2-3, with TRBD2 matching 14 bases. V gave up 0 bases and J gave up 5 bases; unmatched junction bases: 8. The CDR3 contains 18 residues. Germline values: CDR1 SGHRS, CDR2 YFSETQ. CDR3 sequence reads: CASSLGLAGGPSEDTQYF. The CDR3 DNA reads TGCGCCAGCAGCTTGGGACTAGCGGGAGGGCCCTCTGAAGATACGCAGTATTTT. The full variable domain, in which reference TRBV5-1 and TRBJ2-3 provide the parts outside the CDR3, is KAGVTQTPRYLIKTRGQQVTLSCSPISGHRSVSWYQQTPGQGLQFLFEYFSETQRNKGNFPGRFSGRQFSNSRSEMNVSTLELGDSALYLCASSLGLAGGPSEDTQYFGPGTRLTVL.

Remarks on this clone: The identical CDR3 is also encoded by other nucleotide sequences in the sample. This chain links TRBV30 with TRBJ2-5; D is unresolved. The CDR3 is 10 residues long. V was shortened by 3 bases and J by 4 bases, with 3 bases between the two germline ends. Per the germline V gene, CDR1 is GTSNPN and CDR2 is SVGIG (reference sequence). CDR3: CAWSRETQYF. DNA for the CDR3: TGTGCCTGGAGCCGAGAGACCCAGTACTTC.

This CDR3 is CASRPSIGRHLEQFF. The CDR3 nucleotides read TGTGCCAGTAGGCCCTCGATCGGGAGACACCTAGAGCAGTTCTTC. The rearrangement links TRBV19 to TRBJ2-1; D is possibly TRBD2 (6 bases). V lost 6 bases, J lost 10 bases, and 22 bases lay in between. The CDR3 is made up of 15 amino acids. Germline loops: CDR1 LNHDA, CDR2 SQIVND (reference sequence).

The chain employs TRBV3-1 (or the pseudogene TRBV3-2) and TRBJ2-7, with a possible D match to TRBD1 (5 bases). V gave up 2 bases and J gave up 6 bases, with 23 bases separating them. The CDR3 is 17 amino acids. The germline gives CDR1 LGHDT, CDR2 YNNKEL (reference sequence). The CDR3 nucleotides are TGTGCCAGCAGCCAAACCCGGGCGGCCCTACCAGGGCGCGAGCAGTACTTC. The encoded protein is CASSQTRAALPGREQYF.

The rearrangement links TRBV7-2 to TRBJ1-2, with TRBD1 identical over 9 bases. The CDR3 consists of 15 residues. V trimming: 5 bases; J trimming: 4 bases; junction bases outside the gene matches: 8. The germline V gene has CDR1 SGHTA and CDR2 FQGNSA. The CDR3 protein is CASSQWDREAYGYTF. The DNA of the CDR3 is TGTGCCAGCAGCCAGTGGGACAGGGAGGCCTATGGCTACACCTTC.

This rearrangement joins TRBV3-1 (or the pseudogene TRBV3-2) to TRBJ2-3; 14 positions match TRBD2. Per germline, CDR1 LGHDT and CDR2 YNNKEL (reference sequence). The CDR3 covers 18 residues. The V segment lost 4 bases and the J segment 6 bases; nucleotides outside the gene matches: 12. The CDR3 is CASSPRLAGGPMTDTQYF. CDR3 DNA sequence: TGTGCCAGCAGCCCCCGACTAGCGGGAGGGCCAATGACGGATACGCAGTATTTT.